These 9 T cell receptor beta chains share one sample of origin, sequenced in a study of shared clonotypes between healthy human individuals. Sequencing used immunoSEQ multiplex PCR; TCRdb keeps in-frame clones, though not all of them. The sample lists 2 million to 2.5 million clones, roughly 93% seen once, with around 0.4% in the top ten. Material: naive CD4+ T cells from PBMCs. Indicated subset: CD45RA+ positively selected. The receptors originated from a man aged 18 to 29 in good health. Some clones in this sample may be carry-over from other donors' samples.

V and J are TRBV11-2 and TRBJ2-1; 11 bases are shared with TRBD2. This CDR3 has 16 amino acids. V shed 5 bases and J 4 bases; nucleotides not matched to a gene: 7. Germline V gene sequence: CDR1 SGHAT, CDR2 FQNNGV. The CDR3 region has the DNA TGTGCCAGCAGCCTACAAGGACTAGCGGGTTACAATGAGCAGTTCTTC. Translation: CASSLQGLAGYNEQFF.

The rearrangement links TRBV10-1 to TRBJ1-3; no definite D call. With 3 bases removed from V and 0 bases from J, the gap between germline ends came to 6 bases. The CDR3 has 14 residues. Germline CDR1 and CDR2: WNHNN and SYGVQD (reference sequence). The CDR3 region has the DNA TGCGCCAGCAGTGATCCCCGCTCTGGAAACACCATATATTTT. This sequence encodes CASSDPRSGNTIYF.

The chain uses TRBV6-4 and TRBJ1-2; 9 nucleotides agree with TRBD1. This CDR3 has 14 residues. CDR1 and CDR2 (germline): MRHNA, SNTAGT. V dropped 5 bases and J dropped 2; count of bases not matched to a gene: 3. CDR3 protein: CASSPGTGNYGYTF. CDR3 nucleotide sequence: TGTGCCAGCAGTCCCGGGACAGGGAACTATGGCTACACCTTC.

This chain joins TRBV6-1 and TRBJ2-5; D remains unclear. Trimming shortened V by 8 bases and J by 5 bases, and 12 bases separated the two germline ends. CDR3 length: 12 amino acids. Germline lookup yields CDR1 MNHNS and CDR2 SASEGT. For the CDR3, the DNA is TGTGCCAGCTGGTTAGGGCACGAGACCCAGTACTTC. Translation gives CASWLGHETQYF.

On this clone: Other DNA sequences from this sample encode an identical CDR3 as well. This sequence joins TRBV27 and TRBJ2-2; tentative D call: TRBD1 (5 bases). The CDR3 extends over 15 amino acids. The V end was cut by 6 bases, the J end by 0 bases, with 11 bases between. The V gene's germline CDR1 is MNHEY and CDR2 SMNVEV (reference sequence). The DNA for the CDR3 is TGTGCCAGCAGCCCAGACAGAGCGAACACCGGGGAGCTGTTTTTT. Protein sequence: CASSPDRANTGELFF.

The rearrangement links TRBV5-5 to TRBJ2-3; 15 bases align to TRBD2. The CDR3 runs 16 residues. Trimming removed 9 bases from V and 0 bases from J; junction bases left unmatched: 5. Germline CDR1 is SGHKS and CDR2 is YYEKEE (reference sequence). For the CDR3, the DNA is TGTGCCACTGGGACTAGCGGGAGGAGGAGCACAGATACGCAGTATTTT. Translated: CATGTSGRRSTDTQYF.

This chain links TRBV18 with TRBJ2-3; 7 bases match TRBD2. Germline assignment: CDR1 KGHSH and CDR2 LQKENI. V shed 6 bases, J shed 4 bases, and the junction held 13 bases outside the gene matches. CDR3 length: 16 amino acids. CDR3 coding DNA: TGTGCCAGCTCGAGCGGGATCTCTCCTGGGGCAGATACGCAGTATTTT. Amino acid sequence: CASSSGISPGADTQYF.

Details on this clone: The sample has other DNA sequences that encode this CDR3 too. This rearrangement joins TRBV28 to TRBJ2-5, with TRBD2 identical over 8 bases. There are 14 residues in the CDR3. In germline, CDR1 is MDHEN, CDR2 SYDVKM. The V and J ends lost 5 bases and 1 base, in that order; junction bases with no gene match: 3. This chain's CDR3 is CASSLSGSQETQYF. Here the CDR3 DNA reads TGTGCCAGCAGTCTGAGCGGGAGCCAAGAGACCCAGTACTTC.

The chain joins TRBV7-9 to TRBJ2-3; 7 bases line up with TRBD1. V was pared by 8 bases and J by 2 bases, with 10 bases of the junction left unmatched. This CDR3 comprises 15 residues. The germline V gene encodes CDR1 SEHNR and CDR2 FQNEAQ (reference sequence). CDR3 sequence reads: CASSSDRSNTDTQYF. CDR3 DNA sequence: TGTGCCAGCTCCTCGGACAGGTCCAACACAGATACGCAGTATTTT.